This entry features one T cell receptor beta chain sequence. The sample is drawn from a study of blood T cell repertoires in COVID-19. CDR3 length: 18 amino acids. Per the germline V gene, CDR1 is MGHDK and CDR2 is SYGVNS. V trimming: 6 bases; J trimming: 0 bases; junction bases outside the gene matches: 10. Libraries were prepared by immunoSEQ multiplex PCR; TCRdb keeps only in-frame clonotypes and omits some of them. Here the sample spans around 480,000 clones, approximately 90% being singletons. The source material was PBMCs or T cells enriched from blood (not recorded which). J is TRBJ2-6 and V is TRBV25-1, with TRBD1 matching over 8 bases. This receptor was obtained from a woman younger than 35 who had recovered from COVID-19. The CDR3 DNA follows: TGTGCCAGCAGCAAATCGGACAGGGTGTTCTCTGGGGCCAACGTCCTGACTTTC. Translating gives CASSKSDRVFSGANVLTF.